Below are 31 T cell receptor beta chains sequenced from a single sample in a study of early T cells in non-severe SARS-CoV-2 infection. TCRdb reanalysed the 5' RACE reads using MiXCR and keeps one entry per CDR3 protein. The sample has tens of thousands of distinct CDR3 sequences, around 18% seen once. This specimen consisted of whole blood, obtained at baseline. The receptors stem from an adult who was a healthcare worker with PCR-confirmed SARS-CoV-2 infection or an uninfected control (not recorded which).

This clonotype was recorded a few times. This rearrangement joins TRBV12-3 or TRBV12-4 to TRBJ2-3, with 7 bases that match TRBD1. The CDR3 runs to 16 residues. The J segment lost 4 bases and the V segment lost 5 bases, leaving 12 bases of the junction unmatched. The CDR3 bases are TGTGCCAGCAGTCCACCTAGAGGGGGCAATTCAGATACGCAGTATTTT. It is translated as CASSPPRGGNSDTQYF.

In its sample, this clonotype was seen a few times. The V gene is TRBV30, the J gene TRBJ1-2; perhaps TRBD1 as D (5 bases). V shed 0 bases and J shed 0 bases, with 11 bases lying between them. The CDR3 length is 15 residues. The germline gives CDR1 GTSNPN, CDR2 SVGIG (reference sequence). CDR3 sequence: CAWSVAGVPNYGYTF. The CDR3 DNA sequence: TGTGCCTGGAGTGTAGCGGGGGTACCTAACTATGGCTACACCTTC.

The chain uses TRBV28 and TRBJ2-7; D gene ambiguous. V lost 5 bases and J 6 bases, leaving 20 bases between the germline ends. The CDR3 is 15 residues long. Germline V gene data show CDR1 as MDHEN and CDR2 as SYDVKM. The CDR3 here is CASSSSATAKVEQYF. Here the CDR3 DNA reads TGTGCCAGCAGTAGTTCGGCCACAGCAAAGGTCGAGCAGTACTTC.

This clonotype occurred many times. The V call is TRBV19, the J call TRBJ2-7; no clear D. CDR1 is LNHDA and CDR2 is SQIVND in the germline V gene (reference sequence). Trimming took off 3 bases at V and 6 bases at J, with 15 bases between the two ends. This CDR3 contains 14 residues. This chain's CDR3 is CASSMSRATSEQYF. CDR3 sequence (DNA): TGTGCCAGTAGTATGTCCAGAGCCACCTCCGAGCAGTACTTC.

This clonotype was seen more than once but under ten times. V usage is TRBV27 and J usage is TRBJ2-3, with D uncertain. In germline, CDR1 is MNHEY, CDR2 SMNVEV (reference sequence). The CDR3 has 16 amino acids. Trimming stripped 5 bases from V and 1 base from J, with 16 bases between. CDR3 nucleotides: TGTGCCAGCAGTCTTATCCCTCCTTTGCGCACAGATACGCAGTATTTT. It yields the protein CASSLIPPLRTDTQYF.

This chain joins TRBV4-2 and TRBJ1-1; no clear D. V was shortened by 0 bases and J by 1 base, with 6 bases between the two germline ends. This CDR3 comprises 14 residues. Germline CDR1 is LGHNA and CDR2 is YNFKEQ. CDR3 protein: CASSQEGRNTEAFF. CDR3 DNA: TGTGCCAGCAGCCAAGAGGGCAGGAACACTGAAGCTTTCTTT.

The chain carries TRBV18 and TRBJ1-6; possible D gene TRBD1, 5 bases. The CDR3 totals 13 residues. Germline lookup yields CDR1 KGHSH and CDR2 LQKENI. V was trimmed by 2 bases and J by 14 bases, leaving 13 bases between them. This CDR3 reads CASSPGEGYALHF. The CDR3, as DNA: TGTGCCAGCTCACCAGGAGAGGGGTACGCCCTCCACTTT.

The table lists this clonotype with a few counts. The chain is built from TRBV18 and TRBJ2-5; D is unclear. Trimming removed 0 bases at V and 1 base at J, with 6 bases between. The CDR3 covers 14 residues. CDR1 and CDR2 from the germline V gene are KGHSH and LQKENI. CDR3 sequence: CASSPPNSQETQYF. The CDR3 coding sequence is TGTGCCAGCTCACCACCCAACAGCCAAGAGACCCAGTACTTC.

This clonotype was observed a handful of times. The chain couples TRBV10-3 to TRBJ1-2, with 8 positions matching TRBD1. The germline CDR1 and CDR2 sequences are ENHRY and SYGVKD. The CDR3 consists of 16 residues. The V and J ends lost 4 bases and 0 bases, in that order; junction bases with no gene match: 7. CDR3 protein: CAISVDRETANYGYTF. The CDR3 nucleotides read TGTGCCATCAGTGTGGACAGGGAGACTGCTAACTATGGCTACACCTTC.

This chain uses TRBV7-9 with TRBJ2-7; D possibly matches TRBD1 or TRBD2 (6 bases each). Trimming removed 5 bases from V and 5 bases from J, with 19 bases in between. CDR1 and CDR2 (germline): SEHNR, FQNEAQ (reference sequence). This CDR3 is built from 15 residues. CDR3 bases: TGTGCCAGCAGCCCTGACGGGGGCAGGGCCCACGAGCAGTACTTC. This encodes CASSPDGGRAHEQYF.

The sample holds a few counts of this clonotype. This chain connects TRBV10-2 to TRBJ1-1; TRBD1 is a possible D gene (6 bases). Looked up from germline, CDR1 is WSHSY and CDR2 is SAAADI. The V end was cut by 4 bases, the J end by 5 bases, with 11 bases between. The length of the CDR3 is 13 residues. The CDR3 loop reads CASSVGGRTEAFF. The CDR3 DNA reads TGCGCCAGCAGTGTAGGGGGGCGGACTGAAGCTTTCTTT.

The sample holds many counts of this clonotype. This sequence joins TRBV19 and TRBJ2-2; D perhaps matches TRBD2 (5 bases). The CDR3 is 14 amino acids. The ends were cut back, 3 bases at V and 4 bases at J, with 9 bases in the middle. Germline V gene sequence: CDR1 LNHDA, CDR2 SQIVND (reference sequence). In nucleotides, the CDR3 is TGTGCCAGTAGTATTAAGGCGGGCACCGGGGAGCTGTTTTTT. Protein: CASSIKAGTGELFF.

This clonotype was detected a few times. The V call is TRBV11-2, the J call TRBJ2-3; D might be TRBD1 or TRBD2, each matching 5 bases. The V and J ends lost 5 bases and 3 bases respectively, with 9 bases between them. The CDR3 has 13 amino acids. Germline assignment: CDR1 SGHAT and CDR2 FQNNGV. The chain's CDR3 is CASSTGLTDTQYF. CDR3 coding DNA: TGTGCCAGCAGCACGGGGCTTACAGATACGCAGTATTTT.

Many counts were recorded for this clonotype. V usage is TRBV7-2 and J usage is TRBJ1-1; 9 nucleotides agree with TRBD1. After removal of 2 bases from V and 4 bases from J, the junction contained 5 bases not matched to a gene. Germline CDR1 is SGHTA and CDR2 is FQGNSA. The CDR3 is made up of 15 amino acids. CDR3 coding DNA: TGTGCCAGCAGCTTATCCCCGACAGGGGGCACTGAAGCTTTCTTT. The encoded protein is CASSLSPTGGTEAFF.

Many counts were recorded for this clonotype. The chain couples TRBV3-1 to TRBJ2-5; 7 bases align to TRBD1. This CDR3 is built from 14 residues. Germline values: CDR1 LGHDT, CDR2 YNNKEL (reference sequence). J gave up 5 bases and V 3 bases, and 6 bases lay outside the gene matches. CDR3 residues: CASSQRGGAETQYF. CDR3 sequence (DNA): TGTGCCAGCAGCCAGCGAGGGGGCGCCGAGACCCAGTACTTC.

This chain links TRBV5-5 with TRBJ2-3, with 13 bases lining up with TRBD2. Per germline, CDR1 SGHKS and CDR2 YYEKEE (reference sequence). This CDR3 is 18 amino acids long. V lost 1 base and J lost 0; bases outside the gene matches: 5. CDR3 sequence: CASSLTSGRASSTDTQYF. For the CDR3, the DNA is TGTGCCAGCAGCTTGACTAGCGGGAGGGCAAGTAGCACAGATACGCAGTATTTT.

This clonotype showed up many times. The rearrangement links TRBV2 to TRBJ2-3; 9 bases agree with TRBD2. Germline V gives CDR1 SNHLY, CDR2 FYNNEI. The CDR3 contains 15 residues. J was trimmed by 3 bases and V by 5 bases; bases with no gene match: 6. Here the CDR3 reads CASSPTSGDTDTQYF. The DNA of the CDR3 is TGTGCCAGCAGTCCGACTAGCGGAGATACAGATACGCAGTATTTT.

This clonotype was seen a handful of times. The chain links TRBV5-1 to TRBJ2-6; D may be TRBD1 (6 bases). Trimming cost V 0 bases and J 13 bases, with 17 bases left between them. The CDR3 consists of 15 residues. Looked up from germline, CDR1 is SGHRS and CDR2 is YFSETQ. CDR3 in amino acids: CASSLEGRQAPVLTF. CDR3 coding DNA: TGCGCCAGCAGCTTGGAGGGCCGACAGGCCCCAGTCCTGACTTTC.

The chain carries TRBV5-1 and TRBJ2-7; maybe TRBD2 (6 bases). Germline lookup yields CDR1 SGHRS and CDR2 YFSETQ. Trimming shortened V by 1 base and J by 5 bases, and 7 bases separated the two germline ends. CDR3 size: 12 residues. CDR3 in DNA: TGCGCCAGCAGCTTGTGGGAGGACGAGCAGTACTTC. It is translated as CASSLWEDEQYF.

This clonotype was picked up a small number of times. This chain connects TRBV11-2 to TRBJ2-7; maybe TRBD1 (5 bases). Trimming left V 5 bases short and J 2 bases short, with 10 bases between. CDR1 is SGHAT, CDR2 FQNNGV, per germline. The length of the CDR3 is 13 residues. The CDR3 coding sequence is TGTGCCAGCAGCCAGGGCCGCACCTACGAGCAGTACTTC. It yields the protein CASSQGRTYEQYF.

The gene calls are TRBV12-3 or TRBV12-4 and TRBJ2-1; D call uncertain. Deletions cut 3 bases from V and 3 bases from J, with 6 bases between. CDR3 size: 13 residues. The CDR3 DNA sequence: TGTGCCAGCAGTTTGTTCCTCTACAATGAGCAGTTCTTC. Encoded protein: CASSLFLYNEQFF.

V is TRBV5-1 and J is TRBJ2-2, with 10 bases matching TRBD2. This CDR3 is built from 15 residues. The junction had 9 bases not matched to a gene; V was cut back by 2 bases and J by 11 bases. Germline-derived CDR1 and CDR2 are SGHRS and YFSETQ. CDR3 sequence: CASSFSSGSFGELFF. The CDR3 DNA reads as TGCGCCAGCAGCTTTTCTAGCGGGAGTTTCGGAGAGCTGTTTTTT.

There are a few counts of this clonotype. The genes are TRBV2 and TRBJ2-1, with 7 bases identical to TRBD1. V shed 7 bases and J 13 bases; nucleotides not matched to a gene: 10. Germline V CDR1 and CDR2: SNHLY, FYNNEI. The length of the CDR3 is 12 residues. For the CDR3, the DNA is TGTGCCAGCAAAGGGGGCCCCATGGGTCAGTTCTTC. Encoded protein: CASKGGPMGQFF.

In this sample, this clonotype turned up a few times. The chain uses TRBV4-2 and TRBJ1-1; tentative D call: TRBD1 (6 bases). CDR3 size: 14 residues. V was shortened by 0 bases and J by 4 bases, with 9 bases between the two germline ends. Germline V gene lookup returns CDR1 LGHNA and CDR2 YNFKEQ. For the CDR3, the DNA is TGTGCCAGCAGCCAAGAACAGGGTGGCACTGAAGCTTTCTTT. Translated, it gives CASSQEQGGTEAFF.

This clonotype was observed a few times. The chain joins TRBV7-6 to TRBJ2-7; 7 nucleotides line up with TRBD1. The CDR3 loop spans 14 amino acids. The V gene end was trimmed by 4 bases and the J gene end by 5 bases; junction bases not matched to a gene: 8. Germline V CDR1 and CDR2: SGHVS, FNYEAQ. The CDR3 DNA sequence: TGTGCCAGCAGCTCCCGGGACAGCCCCCACGAGCAGTACTTC. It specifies CASSSRDSPHEQYF.

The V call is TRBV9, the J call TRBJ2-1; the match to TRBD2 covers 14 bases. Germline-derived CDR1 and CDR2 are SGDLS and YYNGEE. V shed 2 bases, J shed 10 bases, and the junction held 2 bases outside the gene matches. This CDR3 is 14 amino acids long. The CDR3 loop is CASSVGLAGVEQFF. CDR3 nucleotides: TGTGCCAGCAGCGTGGGACTAGCGGGAGTGGAGCAGTTCTTC.

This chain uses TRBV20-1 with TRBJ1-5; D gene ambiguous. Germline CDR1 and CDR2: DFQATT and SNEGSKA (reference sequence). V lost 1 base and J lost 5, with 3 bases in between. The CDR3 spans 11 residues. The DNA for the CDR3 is TGCAGTGCTAGAGGGGATCAGCCCCAGCATTTT. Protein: CSARGDQPQHF.

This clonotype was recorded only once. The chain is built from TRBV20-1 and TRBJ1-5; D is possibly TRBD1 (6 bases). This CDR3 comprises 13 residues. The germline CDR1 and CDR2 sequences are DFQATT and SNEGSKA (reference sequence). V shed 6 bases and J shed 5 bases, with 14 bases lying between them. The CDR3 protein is CSAGDIRDQPQHF. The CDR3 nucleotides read TGCAGTGCCGGGGACATTAGAGATCAGCCCCAGCATTTT.

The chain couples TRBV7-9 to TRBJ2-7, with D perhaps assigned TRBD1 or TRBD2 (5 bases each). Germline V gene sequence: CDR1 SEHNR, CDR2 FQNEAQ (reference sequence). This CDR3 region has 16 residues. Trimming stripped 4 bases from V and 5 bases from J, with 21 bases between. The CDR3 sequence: CASSSVRDPLIDEQYF. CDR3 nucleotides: TGTGCCAGCAGCTCCGTCCGGGACCCGCTAATCGACGAGCAGTACTTC.

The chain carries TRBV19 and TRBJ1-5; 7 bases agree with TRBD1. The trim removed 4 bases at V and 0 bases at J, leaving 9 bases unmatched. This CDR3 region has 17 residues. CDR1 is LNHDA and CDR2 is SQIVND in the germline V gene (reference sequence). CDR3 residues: CASSTAGTAHSNQPQHF. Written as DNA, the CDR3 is TGTGCCAGTAGTACTGCCGGGACAGCTCATAGCAATCAGCCCCAGCATTTT.

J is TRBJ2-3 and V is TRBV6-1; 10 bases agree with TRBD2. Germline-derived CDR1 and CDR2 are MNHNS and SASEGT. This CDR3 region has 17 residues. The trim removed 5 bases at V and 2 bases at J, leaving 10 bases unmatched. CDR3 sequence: CASSRTGTSDHTDTQYF. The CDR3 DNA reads TGTGCCAGCAGTAGGACCGGGACTAGCGACCACACAGATACGCAGTATTTT.